The 21 T cell receptor beta chains presented below share a single source sample, sequenced in a study of radiation and T cells in renal cell carcinoma. Time point defined: blood 2 weeks post-SBRT. This sample's treatment: 15 Gy SBRT to primary tumor, nephrectomy 4 weeks later. The method was immunoSEQ multiplex PCR; TCRdb's version includes in-frame clones alone and lacks a portion of them. The sample contains 160,000 or so clones, roughly 89% of which appear only once. The sequencing used blood, collected from a patient whose treatment included radiotherapy and nephrectomy. Receptor source: a woman between 45 and 60 years old with renal cell carcinoma.

The chain recombines TRBV6-5 with TRBJ2-5, with 12 bases lining up with TRBD2. Germline trimming cut 4 bases from V and 5 bases from J; bases unmatched to any gene: 8. The length of the CDR3 is 16 residues. Germline CDR1 reads MNHEY; CDR2 reads SVGAGI. This chain's CDR3 is CASSSPSGGAGETQYF. The CDR3 bases are TGTGCCAGCAGTTCCCCTAGCGGGGGGGCGGGTGAGACCCAGTACTTC.

This clone is a singleton in its sample. The chain employs TRBV29-1 and TRBJ1-2, with TRBD1 matching over 7 bases. The junction had 8 bases not matched to a gene; V was cut back by 6 bases and J by 4 bases. The CDR3 loop spans 13 amino acids. Germline V gives CDR1 SQVTM, CDR2 ANQGSEA. CDR3 protein: CSVRGPEGYGYTF. In DNA form, the CDR3 reads TGCAGCGTGAGGGGGCCCGAGGGCTATGGCTACACCTTC.

The chain combines TRBV12-5 with TRBJ2-7, with D possibly matching TRBD1 (6 bases). The length of the CDR3 is 15 residues. Trimming pared 0 bases from V and 5 bases from J, leaving 14 bases between. Germline assignment: CDR1 LGHNT and CDR2 FRNRAP. Here the CDR3 DNA reads TGTGCTAGTGGTTTGGTAGAGGGGGATAGTAACGAGCAGTACTTC. It yields the protein CASGLVEGDSNEQYF.

This clone was observed a single time. This rearrangement joins TRBV5-1 to TRBJ1-1, with 7 bases aligning to TRBD1. Germline V lookup: CDR1 SGHRS, CDR2 YFSETQ. The CDR3 has 15 residues. The V and J ends lost 0 bases and 1 base, in that order; junction bases with no gene match: 3. DNA for the CDR3: TGCGCCAGCAGCTTGGGACAGGGCGGGAACACTGAAGCTTTCTTT. It yields the protein CASSLGQGGNTEAFF.

This clone has a single count. This chain links TRBV5-4 with TRBJ1-2; possible D gene TRBD1, 5 bases. Germline V gene sequence: CDR1 SGHNT, CDR2 YYREEE (reference sequence). The CDR3 covers 13 residues. Trimming left V 7 bases short and J 4 bases short, with 14 bases between. The CDR3 protein is CASGEDKFYGYTF. CDR3 sequence (DNA): TGTGCCAGCGGCGAGGACAAGTTCTATGGCTACACCTTC.

The chain carries TRBV7-2 and TRBJ1-5; D unclear. Trimming left V 5 bases short and J 5 bases short, with 16 bases between. The V gene's germline CDR1 is SGHTA and CDR2 FQGNSA. The CDR3 runs to 15 residues. The CDR3 DNA follows: TGTGCCAGCAGCCCCGAGCCCCAGGTGTATCAGCCCCAGCATTTT. It is translated as CASSPEPQVYQPQHF. Drawing the rest from reference TRBV7-2 and TRBJ1-5, the complete variable domain is GAGVSQSPSNKVTEKGKDVELRCDPISGHTALYWYRQSLGQGLEFLIYFQGNSAPDKSGLPSDRFSAERTGGSVSTLTIQRTQQEDSAVYLCASSPEPQVYQPQHFGDGTRLSIL.

V gene TRBV9 combines with J gene TRBJ1-1, with TRBD1 as a possible D gene (6 bases). V lost 7 bases and J lost 1, with 17 bases in between. CDR3 length equals 15 residues. CDR1 SGDLS and CDR2 YYNGEE come from the germline V gene. The CDR3 here is CASAKKGGPNTEAFF. The CDR3, as DNA: TGTGCCAGCGCAAAAAAAGGGGGTCCGAACACTGAAGCTTTCTTT.

The chain links TRBV7-9 to TRBJ1-3; D is ambiguous. Germline V gives CDR1 SEHNR, CDR2 FQNEAQ (reference sequence). The CDR3 runs 15 residues. The V end lost 5 bases, the J end lost 0 bases, and 11 bases lay between the germline ends. The CDR3 loop reads CASSPRVLSGNTIYF. The CDR3 nucleotides are TGTGCCAGCAGCCCTAGGGTGCTCTCTGGAAACACCATATATTTT. Supplemented by reference TRBV7-9 and TRBJ1-3, the full variable domain reads DTGVSQNPRHKITKRGQNVTFRCDPISEHNRLYWYRQTLGQGPEFLTYFQNEAQLEKSRLLSDRFSAERPKGSFSTLEIQRTEQGDSAMYLCASSPRVLSGNTIYFGEGSWLTVV.

This rearrangement joins TRBV6-5 to TRBJ1-1; D is ambiguous. This CDR3 region has 14 residues. The germline V gene has CDR1 MNHEY and CDR2 SVGAGI. The V and J ends lost 0 bases and 3 bases respectively, with 8 bases between them. CDR3 protein: CASSYSLGYTEAFF. The CDR3 DNA reads TGTGCCAGCAGTTACTCGCTGGGATACACTGAAGCTTTCTTT.

The V call is TRBV19, the J call TRBJ2-7; 7 nucleotides align to TRBD2. Germline trimming cut 3 bases from V and 2 bases from J; bases unmatched to any gene: 4. The CDR3 consists of 14 residues. Germline values: CDR1 LNHDA, CDR2 SQIVND (reference sequence). The CDR3 spells CASSMLADAYEQYF. Written as DNA, the CDR3 is TGTGCCAGTAGTATGCTAGCGGATGCCTACGAGCAGTACTTC.

The rearrangement uses TRBV7-3 and TRBJ2-5, with a tentative D call TRBD2 (6 bases). V was trimmed by 5 bases and J by 2 bases, leaving 9 bases between them. Germline CDR1 is SGHTA and CDR2 is FQGTGA. The CDR3 runs 13 residues. CDR3: CASSPGLQETQYF. CDR3 in DNA: TGTGCCAGCAGCCCGGGACTTCAAGAGACCCAGTACTTC.

The genes are TRBV25-1 and TRBJ2-5; D gene unclear. The CDR3 has 14 amino acids. The germline gives CDR1 MGHDK, CDR2 SYGVNS. V gave up 0 bases and J gave up 5 bases, with 10 bases separating them. CDR3 sequence: CASSEYAGAETQYF. CDR3 nucleotide sequence: TGTGCCAGCAGTGAATACGCAGGTGCCGAGACCCAGTACTTC.

The V gene is TRBV19, the J gene TRBJ2-1; D is undetermined. The CDR3 extends over 14 amino acids. The V end was cut by 1 base, the J end by 10 bases, with 14 bases between. From germline, CDR1 is LNHDA and CDR2 SQIVND (reference sequence). The CDR3 coding sequence is TGTGCCAGTAGTATAGCGGACGGGTTACGGGAGCAGTTCTTC. Protein sequence: CASSIADGLREQFF.

The V and J genes are TRBV19 and TRBJ1-6, with 9 nucleotides matching TRBD1. This CDR3 has 15 residues. Germline V gene data show CDR1 as LNHDA and CDR2 as SQIVND (reference sequence). With 5 bases clipped from V and 9 bases from J, the junction kept 8 bases outside the gene matches. CDR3 in amino acids: CASSETGGAGSPLHF. The CDR3 bases are TGTGCCAGTAGTGAAACAGGGGGCGCGGGTTCACCCCTCCACTTT.

The J gene is TRBJ2-1, the V gene TRBV6-5; D is possibly TRBD1 or TRBD2 (6 bases each). This CDR3 region has 14 residues. The germline V and J ends were trimmed by 5 bases and 7 bases, with 15 bases remaining between them. CDR1 and CDR2 (germline): MNHEY, SVGAGI. The CDR3 DNA reads TGTGCCAGCAGTACCCTAGGGGGGAGGAATGAGCAGTTCTTC. Its translation: CASSTLGGRNEQFF.

The V and J genes are TRBV7-3 and TRBJ1-2; the D gene is possibly TRBD1 (6 bases). CDR1 and CDR2 from the germline V gene are SGHTA and FQGTGA. Deletions cut 5 bases from V and 8 bases from J, with 12 bases between. The CDR3 is made up of 12 amino acids. This CDR3 is CASSPHRDGYTF. CDR3 coding DNA: TGTGCCAGCAGCCCCCACAGGGACGGCTACACCTTC.

Comment on this clone: The same CDR3 can be traced to other DNA sequences in this sample. This rearrangement joins TRBV6-6 to TRBJ1-4; D unclear. Trimming removed 2 bases at V and 0 bases at J, with 7 bases between. CDR1 is MNHNY, CDR2 SVGAGI, per germline (reference sequence). The CDR3 contains 15 residues. The CDR3 is CASSYGDATNEKLFF. CDR3 sequence (DNA): TGTGCCAGCAGTTACGGAGATGCAACTAATGAAAAACTGTTTTTT.

This sequence joins TRBV6-5 and TRBJ1-6, with unresolved D. The V gene's germline CDR1 is MNHEY and CDR2 SVGAGI. The CDR3 contains 16 residues. Trimming removed 3 bases from V and 5 bases from J, with 14 bases in between. Written as DNA, the CDR3 is TGTGCCAGCAGTTATGGGCAGATAGGGCATAATTCACCCCTCCACTTT. Protein product: CASSYGQIGHNSPLHF.

The CDR3 is CASSSTGALGQPQHF. CDR3 coding DNA: TGTGCCAGCAGCTCCACAGGGGCCTTGGGTCAGCCCCAGCATTTT. The chain uses TRBV6-5 and TRBJ1-5; 7 bases fit TRBD1. V lost 6 bases to trimming and J lost 6 bases; unmatched junction nucleotides: 11. CDR3 length: 15 amino acids. The germline V gene has CDR1 MNHEY and CDR2 SVGAGI.

Of note for this clone: The junction differs from germline at one of its ends, possibly a read error. The J gene is TRBJ1-1, the V gene TRBV18; no reliable D call. Looked up from germline, CDR1 is KGHSH and CDR2 is LQKENI. The CDR3 has 14 amino acids. Here the CDR3 DNA reads TGTGCCAGCTCACCCGTTTGGGGAGGCACTGAAGTTTTCTTT. Translation gives CASSPVWGGTEVFF.

This clone was counted once. V is TRBV23-1 and J is TRBJ1-5, with 9 bases lining up with TRBD1. TRBV23-1 is designated an ORF whose function remains uncertain. CDR3 length: 19 amino acids. Trimming removed 3 bases from V and 0 bases from J; junction bases left unmatched: 12. This chain's CDR3 is CASSQSRSWDRASNQPQHF. The DNA of the CDR3 is TGCGCCAGCAGTCAGTCCCGCTCATGGGACAGGGCTAGCAATCAGCCCCAGCATTTT.